The following is a T cell receptor beta chain sequence with its context. Authors' analysis steps: Reference gene primer amplification yielded estimated nucleated cell counts. Data came from immunoSEQ multiplex PCR; TCRdb stores just in-frame clones and leaves some out. V and J calls and clone size come straight from that table; D and trimming were deduced from the DNA. In the table there are around 250,000 clones, more than 75% of which are singletons. CDR3 length: 16 amino acids. CDR1 SNHLY and CDR2 FYNNEI come from the germline V gene. V was trimmed by 5 bases and J by 0 bases, leaving 14 bases between them. The data stem from a study of blood T cell repertoires in COVID-19. Looking at the study overall: The study drew acute and convalescent COVID-19 samples from the United States, Italy and Spain. Sources were T cells, B-cell-depleted T cells, or PBMCs; the material itself was cDNA or gDNA.

This sequence was found in a man older than 75 with acute or convalescent COVID-19. Material for sequencing was peripheral blood. The chain recombines TRBV2 with TRBJ1-3; D ambiguous. The CDR3 reads CASSKQLLNSGNTIYF. The CDR3 DNA is TGTGCCAGCAGTAAACAGCTACTTAACTCTGGAAACACCATATATTTT.